Listed below are T cell receptor beta chains from one sample, sequenced in a study of cytomegalovirus exposure and HLA in healthy donors. Generated by immunoSEQ multiplex PCR, the TCRdb table keeps only in-frame clones and is missing some. The sample includes 200,000 to 250,000 clones, 83% of them seen just once. Sequenced sample: PBMCs. The source is a girl aged 10 to 17 in good health and CMV-seronegative. Each CDR3 is given without its conserved first and last residue.

V gene,J gene,CDR3 protein
TRBV29-1,TRBJ2-1,SVGTSAYNEQF
TRBV2,TRBJ1-5,ASSWAVNQPQH
TRBV9,TRBJ1-1,ASSVGQMNTEAF
TRBV28,TRBJ1-2,ASITLPPGGVGGYT
TRBV6-1,TRBJ1-1,ASSETPGRTEAF
TRBV6-5,TRBJ1-6,ASRDSYYNSPLH
TRBV29-1,TRBJ2-5,SAQRAGGSETQY
TRBV4-3,TRBJ2-1,ASSSQGRRQSYNEQF
TRBV7-2,TRBJ1-1,ASSRAGWNTEAF
TRBV5-1,TRBJ2-1,ASSLSGGSYNEQF
TRBV19,TRBJ2-1,ASNQLAGSYNEQF
TRBV29-1,TRBJ1-4,SATRTNEKLF
TRBV18,TRBJ2-1,ASSPPTGEQF
TRBV5-4,TRBJ2-3,ASSLFAVGTDTQY
TRBV7-2,TRBJ1-1,ASSLTRQGEAF
TRBV28,TRBJ2-3,ASSLPRRLAGGNRTDTQY
TRBV11-3,TRBJ2-2,ASSLNSEELF
TRBV10-1,TRBJ1-6,ARISSYNSPLH
TRBV28,TRBJ1-3,ASRHGSRNTIY
TRBV11-2,TRBJ1-2,ASSLGPFARGRDGYT
TRBV4-3,TRBJ2-1,ASSQDLSLEQF
TRBV4-3,TRBJ1-4,ASSQAPFPGGEKLF
TRBV28,TRBJ2-7,ASRSAGTGESYEQY
TRBV2,TRBJ1-2,ASSGDRANGYT
TRBV5-5,TRBJ1-2,ASSLWEQGRRYGYT
TRBV7-3,TRBJ2-1,ASSLLAGEQF
TRBV18,TRBJ1-1,ASSVLDRAWTEAF
TRBV5-8,TRBJ2-5,ASSNRQGAMFETQY
TRBV5-4,TRBJ2-7,ASRDLSGREVSYEQY
TRBV7-9,TRBJ1-2,ASSHGQVHGYT
TRBV28,TRBJ1-5,ASSPYLQGNQPQH
TRBV18,TRBJ1-2,ASSPPNQGGKNYGYT
TRBV6-4,TRBJ2-1,ASSDHRGTYNEQF
TRBV9,TRBJ2-7,ASSGPPAYEQY
TRBV19,TRBJ2-3,ASSIASSSDTQY
TRBV9,TRBJ2-1,ASSFRLGQGLYEQF
TRBV5-6,TRBJ2-2,ASRFRSSGISAGELF
TRBV9,TRBJ2-2,ASSSAVGELF
TRBV28,TRBJ2-3,ASSSPGVLNTDTQY
TRBV30,TRBJ2-5,AWSVHRGLGETQY